This TCR beta chain originates from a study of neurological immune-mediated disorders. Study outcomes and limitations: Because no CDR3 amino acid sequences were shared across subjects by expanded clones, private repertoires were suggested in all groups.

Using its own MiXCR run on the 5' RACE reads, TCRdb lists one record per CDR3 protein. The data hold about 53,000 distinct CDR3 sequences, with approximately 16% observed a single time. The germline V and J ends were trimmed by 5 bases and 2 bases, with 15 bases remaining between them. CDR3 size: 15 residues. In germline, CDR1 is SGHDT, CDR2 YYEEEE. For this clonotype: Its antigen remains unidentified. This may be a read error, as it is one base from a much larger clone.

The receptor's source is a man in his 60s in good health. Sequencing was carried out using PBMCs. The chain carries TRBV5-6 and TRBJ2-3, with unresolved D. The CDR3 region is CASSVLSHFTDTQYF. The CDR3 DNA follows: TGTGCCAGCAGTGTACTCTCCCACTTCACAGATACGCAGTATTTT.